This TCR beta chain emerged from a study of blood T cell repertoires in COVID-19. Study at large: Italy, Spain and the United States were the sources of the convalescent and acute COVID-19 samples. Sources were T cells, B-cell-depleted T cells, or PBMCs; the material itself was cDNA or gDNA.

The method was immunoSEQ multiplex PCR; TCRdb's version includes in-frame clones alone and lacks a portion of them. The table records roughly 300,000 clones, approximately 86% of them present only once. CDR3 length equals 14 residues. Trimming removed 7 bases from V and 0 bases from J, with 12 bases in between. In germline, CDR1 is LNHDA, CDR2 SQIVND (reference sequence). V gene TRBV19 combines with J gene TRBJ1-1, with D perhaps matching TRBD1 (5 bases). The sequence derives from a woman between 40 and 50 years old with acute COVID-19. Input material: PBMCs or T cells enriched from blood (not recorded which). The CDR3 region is CASMGGKMNTEAFF. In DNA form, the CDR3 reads TGTGCCAGTATGGGGGGAAAGATGAACACTGAAGCTTTCTTT.